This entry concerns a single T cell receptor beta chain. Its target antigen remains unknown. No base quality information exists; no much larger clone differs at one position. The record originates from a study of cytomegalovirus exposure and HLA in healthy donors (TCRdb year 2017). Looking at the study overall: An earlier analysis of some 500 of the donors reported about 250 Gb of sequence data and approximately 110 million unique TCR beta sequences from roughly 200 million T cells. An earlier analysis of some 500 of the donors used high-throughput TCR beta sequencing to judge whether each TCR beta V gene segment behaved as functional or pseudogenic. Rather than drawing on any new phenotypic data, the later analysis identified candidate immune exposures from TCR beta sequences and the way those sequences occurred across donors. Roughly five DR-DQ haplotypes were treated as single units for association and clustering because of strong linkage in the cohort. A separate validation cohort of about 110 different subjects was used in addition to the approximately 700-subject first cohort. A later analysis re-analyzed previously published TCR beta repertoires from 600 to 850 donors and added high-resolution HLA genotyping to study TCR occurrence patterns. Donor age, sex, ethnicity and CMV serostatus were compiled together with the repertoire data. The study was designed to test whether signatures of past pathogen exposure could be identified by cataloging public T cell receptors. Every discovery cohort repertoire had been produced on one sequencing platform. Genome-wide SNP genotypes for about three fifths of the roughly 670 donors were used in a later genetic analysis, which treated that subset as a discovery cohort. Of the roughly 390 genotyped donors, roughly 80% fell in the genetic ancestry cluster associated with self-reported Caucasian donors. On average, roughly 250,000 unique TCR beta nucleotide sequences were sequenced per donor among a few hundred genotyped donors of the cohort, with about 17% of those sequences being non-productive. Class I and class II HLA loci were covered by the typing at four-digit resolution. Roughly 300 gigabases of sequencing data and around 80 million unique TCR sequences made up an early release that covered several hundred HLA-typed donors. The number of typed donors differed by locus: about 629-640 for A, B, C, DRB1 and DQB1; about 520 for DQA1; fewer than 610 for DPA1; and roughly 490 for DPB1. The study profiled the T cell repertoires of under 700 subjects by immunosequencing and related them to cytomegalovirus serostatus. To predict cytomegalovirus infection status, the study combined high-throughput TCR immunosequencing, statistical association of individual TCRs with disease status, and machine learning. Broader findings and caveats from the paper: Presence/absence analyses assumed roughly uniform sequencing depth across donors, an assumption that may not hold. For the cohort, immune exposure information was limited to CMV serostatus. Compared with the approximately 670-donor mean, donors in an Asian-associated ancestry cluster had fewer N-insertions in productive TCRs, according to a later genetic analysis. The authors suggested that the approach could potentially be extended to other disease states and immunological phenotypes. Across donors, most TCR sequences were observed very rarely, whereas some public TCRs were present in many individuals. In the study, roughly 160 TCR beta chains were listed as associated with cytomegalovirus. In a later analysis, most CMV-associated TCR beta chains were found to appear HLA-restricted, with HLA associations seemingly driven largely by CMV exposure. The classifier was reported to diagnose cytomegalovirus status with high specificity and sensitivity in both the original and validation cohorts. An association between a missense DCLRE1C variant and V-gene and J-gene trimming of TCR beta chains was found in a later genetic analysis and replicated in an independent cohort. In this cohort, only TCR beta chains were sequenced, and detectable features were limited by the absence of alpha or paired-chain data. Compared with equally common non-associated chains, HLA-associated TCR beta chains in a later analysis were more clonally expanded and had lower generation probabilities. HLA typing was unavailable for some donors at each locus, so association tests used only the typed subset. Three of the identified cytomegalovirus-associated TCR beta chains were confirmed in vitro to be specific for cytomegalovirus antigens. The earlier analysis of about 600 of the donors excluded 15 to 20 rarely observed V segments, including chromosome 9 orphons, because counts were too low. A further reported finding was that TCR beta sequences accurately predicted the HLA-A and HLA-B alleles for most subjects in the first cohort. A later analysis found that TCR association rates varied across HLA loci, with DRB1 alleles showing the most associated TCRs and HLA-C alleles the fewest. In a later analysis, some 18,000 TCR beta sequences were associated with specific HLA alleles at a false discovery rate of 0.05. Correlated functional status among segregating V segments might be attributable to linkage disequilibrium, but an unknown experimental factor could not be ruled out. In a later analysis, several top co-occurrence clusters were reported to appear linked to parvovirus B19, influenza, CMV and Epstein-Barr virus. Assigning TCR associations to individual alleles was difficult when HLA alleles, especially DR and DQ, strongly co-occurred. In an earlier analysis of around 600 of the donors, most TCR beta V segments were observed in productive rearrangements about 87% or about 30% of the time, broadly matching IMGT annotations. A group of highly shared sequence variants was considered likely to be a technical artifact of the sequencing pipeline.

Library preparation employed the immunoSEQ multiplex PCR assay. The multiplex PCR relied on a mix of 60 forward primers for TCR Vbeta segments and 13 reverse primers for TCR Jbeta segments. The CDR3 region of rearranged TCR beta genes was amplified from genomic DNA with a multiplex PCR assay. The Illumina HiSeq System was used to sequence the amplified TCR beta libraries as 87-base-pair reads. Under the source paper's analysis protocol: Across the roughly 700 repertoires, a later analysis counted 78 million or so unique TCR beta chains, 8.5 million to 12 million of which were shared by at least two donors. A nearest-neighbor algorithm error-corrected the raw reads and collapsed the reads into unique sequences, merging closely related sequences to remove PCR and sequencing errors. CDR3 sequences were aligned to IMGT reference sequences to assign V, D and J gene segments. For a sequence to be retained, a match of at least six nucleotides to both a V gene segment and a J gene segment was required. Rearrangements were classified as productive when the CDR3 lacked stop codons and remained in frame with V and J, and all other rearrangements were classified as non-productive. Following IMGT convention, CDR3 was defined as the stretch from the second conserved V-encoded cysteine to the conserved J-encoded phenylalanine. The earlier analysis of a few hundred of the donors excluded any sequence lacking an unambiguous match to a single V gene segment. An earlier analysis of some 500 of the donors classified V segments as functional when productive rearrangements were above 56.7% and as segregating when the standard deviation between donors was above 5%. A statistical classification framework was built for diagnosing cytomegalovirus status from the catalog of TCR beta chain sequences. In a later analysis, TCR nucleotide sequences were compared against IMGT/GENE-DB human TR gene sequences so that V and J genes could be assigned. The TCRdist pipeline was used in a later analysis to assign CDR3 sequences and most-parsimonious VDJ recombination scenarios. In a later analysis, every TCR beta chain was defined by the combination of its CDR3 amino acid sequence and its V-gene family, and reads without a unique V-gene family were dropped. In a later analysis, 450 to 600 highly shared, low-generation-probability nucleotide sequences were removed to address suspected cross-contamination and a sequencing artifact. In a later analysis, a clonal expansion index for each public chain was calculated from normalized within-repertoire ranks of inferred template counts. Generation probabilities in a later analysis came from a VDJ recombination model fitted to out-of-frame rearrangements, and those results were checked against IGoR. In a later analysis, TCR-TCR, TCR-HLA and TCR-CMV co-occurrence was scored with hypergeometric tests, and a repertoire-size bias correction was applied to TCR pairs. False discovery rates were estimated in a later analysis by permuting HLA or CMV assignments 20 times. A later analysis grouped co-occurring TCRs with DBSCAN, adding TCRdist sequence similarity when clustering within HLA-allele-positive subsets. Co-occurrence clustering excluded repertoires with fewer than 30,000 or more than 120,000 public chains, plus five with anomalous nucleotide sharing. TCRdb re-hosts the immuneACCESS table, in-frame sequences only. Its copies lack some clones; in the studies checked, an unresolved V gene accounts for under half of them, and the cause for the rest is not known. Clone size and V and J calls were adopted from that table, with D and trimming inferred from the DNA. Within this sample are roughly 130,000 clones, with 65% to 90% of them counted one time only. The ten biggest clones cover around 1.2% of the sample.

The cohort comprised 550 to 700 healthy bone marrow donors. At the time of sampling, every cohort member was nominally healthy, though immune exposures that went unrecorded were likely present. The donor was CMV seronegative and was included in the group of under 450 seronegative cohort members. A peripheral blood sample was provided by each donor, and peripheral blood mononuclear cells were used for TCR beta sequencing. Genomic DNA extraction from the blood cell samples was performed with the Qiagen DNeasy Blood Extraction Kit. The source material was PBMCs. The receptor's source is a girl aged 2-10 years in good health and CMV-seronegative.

The CDR3 corresponds to CASSPEPNTEAFF. The DNA sequence is given as TGTGCCAGCAGCCCGGAGCCCAACACTGAAGCTTTCTTT. The V and J segments used are TRBV7-2 and TRBJ1-1; the D gene is unclear. The CDR3 holds 13 amino acids from the cysteine to the phenylalanine. The retained sequence is limited to the CDR3, 39 bases, with the frame set at the first base. Trimming at the junction amounts to 5 bases on V and 2 bases on J, and the germline ends lie 9 bases apart. CDR1 SGHTA and CDR2 FQGNSA were looked up in the germline V gene.